Following are 31 T cell receptor beta chains from one sample sequenced in a study of regulatory T cells in long-lasting Graves disease. Arm-PCR of CDR3 regions with iRepertoire HTBI primers generated TCR beta libraries. TCRdb reprocessed the multiplex PCR reads with MiXCR, giving one entry per CDR3 protein. The sample has roughly 420,000 distinct CDR3 sequences, around 16% seen once. Time point here: newly diagnosed GD, antithyroid drugs for less than 3 months. Construction of the TCR library relied on RNA isolated from PBMCs. The sequencing here drew on peripheral blood mononuclear cells (PBMCs), taken at new diagnosis, from a patient treated with antithyroid drugs. The receptors here all came from a female donor with Graves disease.

This clonotype occurred a few times. The chain has TRBV20-1 and TRBJ2-5, with TRBD2 identical over 9 bases. The length of the CDR3 is 15 residues. Germline lookup yields CDR1 DFQATT and CDR2 SNEGSKA (reference sequence). The V and J ends lost 2 bases and 5 bases, in that order; junction bases with no gene match: 9. In DNA form, the CDR3 reads TGCAGTGCTAGACACAGCGGGAGGCCGTCTGAGACCCAGTACTTC. This translates into CSARHSGRPSETQYF.

Ten or more counts support this clonotype. The chain uses TRBV6-1 and TRBJ1-5; possible D gene TRBD1, 6 bases. Trimming took off 5 bases at V and 0 bases at J, with 11 bases between the two ends. The CDR3 sequence is 15 residues long. Germline CDR1 reads MNHNS; CDR2 reads SASEGT. In DNA, the CDR3 is TGTGCCAGCAGTACCGGACAGCATAGCAATCAGCCCCAGCATTTT. Protein: CASSTGQHSNQPQHF.

This clonotype has ten or more counts. V is TRBV3-1 and J is TRBJ2-1, with TRBD2 matching over 7 bases. The CDR3 has 13 amino acids. Germline V CDR1 and CDR2: LGHDT, YNNKEL (reference sequence). V lost 7 bases, J lost 7 bases, and 7 bases stayed unmatched. The CDR3 protein is CASTRVGGNEQFF. The CDR3 bases are TGTGCCAGCACCCGTGTCGGGGGGAATGAGCAGTTCTTC.

The rearrangement links TRBV5-4 to TRBJ1-2; 8 nucleotides align to TRBD1. This CDR3 is 16 amino acids long. Germline trimming cut 4 bases from V and 2 bases from J; bases unmatched to any gene: 10. Germline V gene data show CDR1 as SGHNT and CDR2 as YYREEE (reference sequence). CDR3 residues: CASSTARTGQNYGYTF. CDR3 sequence (DNA): TGTGCCAGCAGCACGGCCAGGACAGGGCAAAACTATGGCTACACCTTC.

In this sample, this clonotype turned up many times. The V and J genes are TRBV28 and TRBJ2-1; D may be TRBD2 (6 bases). V was shortened by 5 bases and J by 0 bases, with 14 bases between the two germline ends. CDR1 MDHEN and CDR2 SYDVKM come from the germline V gene. This CDR3 is 16 amino acids long. CDR3 in DNA: TGTGCCAGCAGTCCCTCGGGAGCGGCCTCCTACAATGAGCAGTTCTTC. Protein sequence: CASSPSGAASYNEQFF.

The chain recombines TRBV29-1 with TRBJ2-1; D might be TRBD1 (5 bases). V shed 4 bases and J shed 4 bases, with 20 bases lying between them. Germline loops: CDR1 SQVTM, CDR2 ANQGSEA. The CDR3 is 16 amino acids. The CDR3 reads CSVVLLAEGVYNEQFF. The CDR3 nucleotides are TGCAGCGTTGTTCTTTTGGCGGAAGGGGTTTACAATGAGCAGTTCTTC.

Of note for this clonotype: A far larger clone is one base from this, pointing to a likely read error. The chain uses TRBV6-1 and TRBJ2-7; 9 bases line up with TRBD2. CDR3 length equals 16 residues. After removal of 6 bases from V and 3 bases from J, the junction contained 12 bases not matched to a gene. Germline V lookup: CDR1 MNHNS, CDR2 SASEGT. CDR3 amino acids: CASSPFASGALYEQYF. CDR3 nucleotide sequence: TGTGCCAGCAGCCCTTTCGCTAGCGGGGCCCTCTACGAGCAGTACTTC.

The chain uses TRBV3-1 and TRBJ1-2; 8 bases are shared with TRBD1. V dropped 2 bases and J dropped 10; count of bases not matched to a gene: 9. Germline V gives CDR1 LGHDT, CDR2 YNNKEL (reference sequence). This CDR3 contains 14 residues. CDR3 amino acids: CASSQRQGTYAYTF. The CDR3 DNA reads TGTGCCAGCAGCCAACGACAGGGGACCTACGCCTACACCTTC. Full variable domain (missing parts from reference TRBV3-1 and TRBJ1-2): DTAVSQTPKYLVTQMGNDKSIKCEQNLGHDTMYWYKQDSKKFLKIMFSYNNKELIINETVPNRFSPKSPDKAHLNLHINSLELGDSAVYFCASSQRQGTYAYTFGSGTRLTVV.

This clonotype has a count of ten or more. V is TRBV10-3 and J is TRBJ1-1, with TRBD1 matching 9 bases. V was clipped by 8 bases and J by 4 bases; unmatched bases: 8. Germline CDR1 reads ENHRY; CDR2 reads SYGVKD. The CDR3 consists of 14 residues. CDR3 coding DNA: TGTGCCATCGGATCATCGGGACAGGGCACTGAAGCTTTCTTT. Amino acid sequence: CAIGSSGQGTEAFF.

This clonotype was detected a few times. This sequence joins TRBV7-9 and TRBJ1-2; 10 bases match TRBD1. After removal of 6 bases from V and 0 bases from J, the junction contained 4 bases not matched to a gene. The CDR3 covers 15 residues. In germline, CDR1 is SEHNR, CDR2 FQNEAQ (reference sequence). This CDR3 reads CASRPGTGANYGYTF. In DNA, the CDR3 is TGTGCCAGCAGACCCGGGACAGGGGCTAACTATGGCTACACCTTC.

This clonotype was seen more than once but under ten times. The rearrangement links TRBV10-3 to TRBJ1-5; maybe TRBD1 (6 bases). The CDR3 spans 13 residues. V lost 6 bases and J 1 base, leaving 7 bases between the germline ends. Per germline, CDR1 ENHRY and CDR2 SYGVKD. The CDR3 here is CAIRQGSNQPQHF. The CDR3 DNA follows: TGTGCCATCAGGCAGGGGAGCAATCAGCCCCAGCATTTT.

The gene calls are TRBV6-1 and TRBJ2-3, with D unresolved. CDR3 length: 14 amino acids. V lost 6 bases, J lost 6 bases, and 16 bases lay in between. Germline lookup yields CDR1 MNHNS and CDR2 SASEGT. The CDR3 DNA reads TGTGCCAGCAGGGACGGAATCGCACGGGATACGCAGTATTTT. Translation gives CASRDGIARDTQYF.

This clonotype was recorded at least ten times. The genes are TRBV12-3 or TRBV12-4 and TRBJ2-5; D is uncertain. Between the trimmed V and J ends, which lost 3 bases and 1 base, there was a span of 6 bases. The CDR3 extends over 13 amino acids. The CDR3, as DNA: TGTGCCAGCAGTTTCGGCGGCCAAGAGACCCAGTACTTC. As protein: CASSFGGQETQYF.

The V call is TRBV7-2, the J call TRBJ2-3; no definite D call. Germline V gene sequence: CDR1 SGHTA, CDR2 FQGNSA. This CDR3 spans 13 amino acids. Trimming shortened V by 3 bases and J by 2 bases, and 6 bases separated the two germline ends. CDR3 amino acids: CASSFGPTDTQYF. The CDR3 nucleotides read TGTGCCAGCAGCTTCGGCCCCACAGATACGCAGTATTTT.

This clonotype showed up many times. The chain has TRBV7-2 and TRBJ2-2; 11 bases map to TRBD2. Losses at the gene ends were 1 base for V and 4 bases for J; bases not matched to a gene: 5. The CDR3 extends over 17 amino acids. CDR1 is SGHTA and CDR2 is FQGNSA in the germline V gene. The CDR3 DNA reads TGTGCCAGCAGCTTAGATAGCGGGAGGGCCAGCACCGGGGAGCTGTTTTTT. This translates into CASSLDSGRASTGELFF.

This clonotype was found many times. The rearrangement links TRBV10-3 to TRBJ2-3; tentatively, D is TRBD2 (6 bases). CDR3 size: 15 residues. The V and J ends lost 5 bases and 0 bases respectively, with 12 bases between them. CDR1 is ENHRY, CDR2 SYGVKD, per germline. CDR3 sequence reads: CAISLGGRSTDTQYF. The DNA of the CDR3 is TGTGCCATCAGTCTGGGGGGAAGAAGCACAGATACGCAGTATTTT.

This clonotype occurred a few times. This chain links TRBV4-3 with TRBJ2-2; no firm D call. The CDR3 consists of 16 residues. In germline, CDR1 is LGHNA, CDR2 YSLEER. V dropped 1 base and J dropped 5 bases, with 14 bases sitting between them. CDR3 in amino acids: CASSQGQVKRTGELFF. The CDR3 bases are TGCGCCAGCAGCCAAGGGCAGGTTAAGAGGACCGGGGAGCTGTTTTTT.

This clonotype was counted only a few times. The rearrangement links TRBV28 to TRBJ2-7; TRBD1 might be the D (5 bases). Germline CDR1 reads MDHEN; CDR2 reads SYDVKM. There are 12 residues in the CDR3. The V and J ends lost 4 bases and 2 bases respectively, with 6 bases between them. CDR3 protein: CASSWGAYEQYF. CDR3 nucleotides: TGTGCCAGCAGTTGGGGCGCCTACGAGCAGTACTTC.

The genes are TRBV20-1 and TRBJ1-1; D unresolved. The ends were cut back, 4 bases at V and 1 base at J, with 4 bases in the middle. The CDR3 runs to 11 residues. Germline-derived CDR1 and CDR2 are DFQATT and SNEGSKA (reference sequence). CDR3 residues: CSATKNTEAFF. In nucleotides, the CDR3 is TGCAGTGCTACGAAGAACACTGAAGCTTTCTTT.

This clonotype was detected many times. V gene TRBV4-3 combines with J gene TRBJ2-7; TRBD2 matches at 10 bases. This CDR3 region has 16 residues. Germline CDR1 is LGHNA and CDR2 is YSLEER. V shed 0 bases, J shed 2 bases, and the junction held 4 bases outside the gene matches. The CDR3 sequence: CASSQDGTSETYEQYF. In nucleotides, the CDR3 is TGCGCCAGCAGCCAAGACGGGACTAGCGAGACCTACGAGCAGTACTTC.

In this sample, this clonotype turned up many times. The rearrangement links TRBV3-1 to TRBJ1-4; 8 bases are a match to TRBD1. Germline CDR1 is LGHDT and CDR2 is YNNKEL (reference sequence). The CDR3 spans 14 residues. Trimming removed 10 bases from V and 7 bases from J; junction bases left unmatched: 11. The CDR3 sequence: CATRSIQGGEKLFF. The CDR3, as DNA: TGTGCCACCAGAAGTATACAGGGGGGTGAAAAACTGTTTTTT.

This clonotype was seen a handful of times. The CDR3 spells CSARDLLAGSTDTQYF. The CDR3 DNA reads as TGCAGTGCTAGAGATCTTCTAGCGGGGAGCACAGATACGCAGTATTTT. The chain couples TRBV20-1 to TRBJ2-3, with 9 bases matching TRBD2. CDR3 length: 16 amino acids. The V and J ends lost 0 bases and 0 bases, in that order; junction bases with no gene match: 4. The V gene's germline CDR1 is DFQATT and CDR2 SNEGSKA (reference sequence).

This clonotype was counted many times. This chain uses TRBV28 with TRBJ1-1; D not resolved. Germline loops: CDR1 MDHEN, CDR2 SYDVKM. The CDR3 sequence is 14 residues long. The germline V and J ends were trimmed by 4 bases and 4 bases, with 13 bases remaining between them. The CDR3 loop reads CASSSRTHLTEAFF. The DNA for the CDR3 is TGTGCCAGCAGTTCTCGGACCCACCTCACTGAAGCTTTCTTT. The whole variable domain, remainder taken from reference TRBV28 and TRBJ1-1, is DVKVTQSSRYLVKRTGEKVFLECVQDMDHENMFWYRQDPGLGLRLIYFSYDVKMKEKGDIPEGYSVSREKKERFSLILESASTNQTSMYLCASSSRTHLTEAFFGQGTRLTVV.

This clonotype has just a few counts. The J gene is TRBJ2-1, the V gene TRBV6-1, with 9 bases aligning to TRBD2. The CDR3 has 14 amino acids. CDR1 is MNHNS, CDR2 SASEGT, per germline. J lost 4 bases, V lost 8 bases, and 6 bases had no gene match. In DNA form, the CDR3 reads TGTGCCAGCGGTGTACTAGCGGGTTACAATGAGCAGTTCTTC. Its protein is CASGVLAGYNEQFF.

In its sample, this clonotype was seen many times. The chain links TRBV2 to TRBJ2-5; TRBD1 or TRBD2 may be the D gene (5 bases each). Between the trimmed V and J ends, which lost 7 bases and 0 bases, there was a span of 9 bases. In germline, CDR1 is SNHLY, CDR2 FYNNEI. The CDR3 consists of 13 residues. CDR3 DNA: TGTGCCAGCATCCGGGACCACCAAGAGACCCAGTACTTC. Its translation is CASIRDHQETQYF.

This clonotype was seen repeatedly, ten times or more. The V call is TRBV11-2, the J call TRBJ2-1, with D possibly matching TRBD1 (5 bases). Trimming removed 1 base from V and 8 bases from J, with 9 bases in between. The germline gives CDR1 SGHAT, CDR2 FQNNGV. This CDR3 has 13 amino acids. CDR3 coding DNA: TGTGCCAGCAGCTTAGGGCCACAGGATGAGCAGTTCTTC. It is translated as CASSLGPQDEQFF. Full variable domain (rest looked up from reference TRBV11-2 and TRBJ2-1): EAGVAQSPRYKIIEKRQSVAFWCNPISGHATLYWYQQILGQGPKLLIQFQNNGVVDDSQLPKDRFSAERLKGVDSTLKIQPAKLEDSAVYLCASSLGPQDEQFFGPGTRLTVL.

This clonotype was observed many times. CDR3 sequence reads: CASSYTSGKQDTGELFF. The DNA for the CDR3 is TGTGCCAGCAGTTACACCTCCGGGAAGCAAGACACCGGGGAGCTGTTTTTT. The rearrangement links TRBV6-2 or TRBV6-3 to TRBJ2-2; tentative D call: TRBD2 (5 bases). The ends were cut back, 2 bases at V and 3 bases at J, with 16 bases in the middle. Germline V gene lookup returns CDR1 MNHEY and CDR2 SVGEGT. This CDR3 contains 17 residues.

This clonotype was observed at least ten times. This chain links TRBV27 with TRBJ2-3, with D perhaps TRBD1 (6 bases). V shed 5 bases and J shed 4 bases, with 13 bases lying between them. The germline V gene encodes CDR1 MNHEY and CDR2 SMNVEV (reference sequence). The CDR3 totals 14 residues. CDR3 DNA: TGTGCCAGCAGTCGACAGGCGAAAGCAGATACGCAGTATTTT. Protein sequence: CASSRQAKADTQYF.

The V call is TRBV24-1, the J call TRBJ1-5; D gene ambiguous. Trimming removed 1 base at V and 6 bases at J, with 9 bases between. This CDR3 contains 14 residues. Per the germline V gene, CDR1 is KGHDR and CDR2 is SFDVKD. The CDR3 sequence is CATSDLSGVQPQHF. For the CDR3, the DNA is TGTGCCACCAGTGATTTATCTGGCGTTCAGCCCCAGCATTTT.

This clonotype was recorded at least ten times. The rearrangement uses TRBV13 and TRBJ2-1; D gene ambiguous. V lost 0 bases and J 10 bases, leaving 7 bases between the germline ends. Germline V lookup: CDR1 PRHDT, CDR2 FYEKMQ (reference sequence). The CDR3 is 12 residues long. CDR3 sequence: CASSLGLAEQFF. CDR3 sequence (DNA): TGTGCCAGCAGCTTAGGCCTCGCGGAGCAGTTCTTC.

This clonotype has a handful of counts. The chain recombines TRBV7-6 with TRBJ2-2; D is ambiguous. The CDR3 covers 16 residues. Germline CDR1 and CDR2: SGHVS and FNYEAQ. V dropped 1 base and J dropped 2 bases, with 11 bases sitting between them. In DNA, the CDR3 is TGTGCCAGCAGCTTAGAGGCAGACTTTAACACCGGGGAGCTGTTTTTT. Residues: CASSLEADFNTGELFF.